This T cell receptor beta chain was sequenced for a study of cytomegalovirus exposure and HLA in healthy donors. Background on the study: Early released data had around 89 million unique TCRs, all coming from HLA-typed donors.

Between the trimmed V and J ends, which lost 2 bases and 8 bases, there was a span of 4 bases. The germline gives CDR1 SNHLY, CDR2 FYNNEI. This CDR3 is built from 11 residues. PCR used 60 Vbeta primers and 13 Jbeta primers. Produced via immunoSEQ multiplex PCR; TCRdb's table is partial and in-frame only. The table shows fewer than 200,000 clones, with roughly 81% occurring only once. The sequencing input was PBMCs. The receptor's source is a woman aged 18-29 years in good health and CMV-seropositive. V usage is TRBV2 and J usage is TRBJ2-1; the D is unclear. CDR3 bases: TGTGCCAGCAGTGAACGCGATGAGCAGTTCTTC. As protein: CASSERDEQFF. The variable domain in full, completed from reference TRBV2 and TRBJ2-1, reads EPEVTQTPSHQVTQMGQEVILRCVPISNHLYFYWYRQILGQKVEFLVSFYNNEISEKSEIFDDQFSVERPDGSNFTLKIRSTKLEDSAMYFCASSERDEQFFGPGTRLTVL.